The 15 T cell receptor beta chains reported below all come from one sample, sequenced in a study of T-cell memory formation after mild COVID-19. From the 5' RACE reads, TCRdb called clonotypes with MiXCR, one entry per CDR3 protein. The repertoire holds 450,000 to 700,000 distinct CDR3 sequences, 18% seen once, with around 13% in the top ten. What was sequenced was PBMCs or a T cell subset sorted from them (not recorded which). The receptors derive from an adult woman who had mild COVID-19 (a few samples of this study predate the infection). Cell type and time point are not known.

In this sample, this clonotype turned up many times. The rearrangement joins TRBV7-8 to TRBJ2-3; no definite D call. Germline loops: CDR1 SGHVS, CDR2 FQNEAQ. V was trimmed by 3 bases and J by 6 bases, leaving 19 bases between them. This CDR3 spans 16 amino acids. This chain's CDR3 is CASSLYPSIPTDTQYF. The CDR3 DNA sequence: TGTGCCAGCAGCTTGTACCCTAGTATTCCCACCGATACGCAGTATTTT. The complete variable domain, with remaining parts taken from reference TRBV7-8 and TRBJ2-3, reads GAGVSQSPRYKVAKRGQDVALRCDPISGHVSLFWYQQALGQGPEFLTYFQNEAQLDKSGLPSDRFFAERPEGSVSTLKIQRTQQEDSAVYLCASSLYPSIPTDTQYFGPGTRLTVL.

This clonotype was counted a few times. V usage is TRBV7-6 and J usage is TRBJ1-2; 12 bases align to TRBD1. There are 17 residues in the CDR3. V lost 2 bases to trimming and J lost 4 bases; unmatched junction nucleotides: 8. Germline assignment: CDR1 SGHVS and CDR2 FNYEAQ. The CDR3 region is CASSLHSGQGASYGYTF. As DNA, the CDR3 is TGTGCCAGCAGCTTACACTCGGGACAGGGGGCGAGCTATGGCTACACCTTC. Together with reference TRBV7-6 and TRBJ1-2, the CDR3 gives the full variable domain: GAGVSQSPRYKVTKRGQDVALRCDPISGHVSLYWYRQALGQGPEFLTYFNYEAQQDKSGLPNDRFSAERPEGSISTLTIQRTEQRDSAMYRCASSLHSGQGASYGYTFGSGTRLTVV.

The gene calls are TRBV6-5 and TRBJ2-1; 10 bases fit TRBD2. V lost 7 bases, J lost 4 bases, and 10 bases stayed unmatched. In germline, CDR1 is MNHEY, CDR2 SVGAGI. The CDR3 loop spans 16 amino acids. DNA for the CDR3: TGTGCCAGCACCCTGCATAGACTAGCGGGTTACAATGAGCAGTTCTTC. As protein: CASTLHRLAGYNEQFF.

The CDR3 protein is CASSRDSTSPLHF. In DNA, the CDR3 is TGTGCCAGCTCTCGGGACAGCACCTCACCCCTCCACTTT. The chain carries TRBV6-1 and TRBJ1-6, with TRBD1 matching over 7 bases. Germline V lookup: CDR1 MNHNS, CDR2 SASEGT. There are 13 residues in the CDR3. The V and J ends lost 8 bases and 10 bases, in that order; junction bases with no gene match: 8.

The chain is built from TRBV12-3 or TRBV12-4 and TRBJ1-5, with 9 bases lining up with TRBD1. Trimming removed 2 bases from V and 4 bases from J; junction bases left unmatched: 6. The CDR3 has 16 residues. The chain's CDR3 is CASSLSGQGRNQPQHF. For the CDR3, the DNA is TGTGCCAGCAGTTTATCAGGACAGGGGCGGAATCAGCCCCAGCATTTT.

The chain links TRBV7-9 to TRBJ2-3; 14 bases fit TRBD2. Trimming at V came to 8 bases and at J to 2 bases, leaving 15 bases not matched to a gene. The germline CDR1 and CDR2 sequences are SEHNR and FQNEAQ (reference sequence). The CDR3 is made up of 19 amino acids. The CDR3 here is CASGLSWGTSGRDTDTQYF. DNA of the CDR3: TGTGCCAGCGGACTTTCGTGGGGGACTAGCGGGAGAGACACAGATACGCAGTATTTT.

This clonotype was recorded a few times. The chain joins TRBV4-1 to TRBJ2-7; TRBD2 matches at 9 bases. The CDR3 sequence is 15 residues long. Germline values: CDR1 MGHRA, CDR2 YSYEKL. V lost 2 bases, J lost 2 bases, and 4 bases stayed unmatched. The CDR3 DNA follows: TGCGCCAGCAGCCAATCTAGCGGGGTAACCTACGAGCAGTACTTC. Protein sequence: CASSQSSGVTYEQYF.

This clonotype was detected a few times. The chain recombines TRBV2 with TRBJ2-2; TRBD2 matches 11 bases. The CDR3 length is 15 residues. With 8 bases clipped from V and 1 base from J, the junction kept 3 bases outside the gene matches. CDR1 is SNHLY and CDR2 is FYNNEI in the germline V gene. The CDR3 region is CASRSGGENTGELFF. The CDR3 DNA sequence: TGTGCCAGCCGTAGCGGGGGGGAGAACACCGGGGAGCTGTTTTTT.

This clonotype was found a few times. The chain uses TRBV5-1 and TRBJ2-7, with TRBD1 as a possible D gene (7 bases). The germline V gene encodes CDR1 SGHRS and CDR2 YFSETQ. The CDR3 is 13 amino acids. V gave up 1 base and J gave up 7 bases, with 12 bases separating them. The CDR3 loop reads CASSLSQGGEQYF. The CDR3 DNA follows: TGCGCCAGCAGCTTGTCCCAGGGGGGTGAGCAGTACTTC.

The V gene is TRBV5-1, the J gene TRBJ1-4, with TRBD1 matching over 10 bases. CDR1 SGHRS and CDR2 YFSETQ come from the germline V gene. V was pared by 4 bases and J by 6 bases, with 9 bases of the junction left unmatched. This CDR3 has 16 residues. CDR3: CASSTGTGAKYEKLFF. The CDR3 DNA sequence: TGCGCCAGCAGCACCGGGACAGGGGCTAAGTATGAAAAACTGTTTTTT.

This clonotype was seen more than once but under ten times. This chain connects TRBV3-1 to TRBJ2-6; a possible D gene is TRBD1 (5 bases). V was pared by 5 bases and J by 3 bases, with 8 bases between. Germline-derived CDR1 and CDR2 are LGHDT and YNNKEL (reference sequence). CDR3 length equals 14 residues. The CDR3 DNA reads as TGTGCCAGCAGCGGGGCTTTTGGGGCCAACGTCCTGACTTTC. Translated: CASSGAFGANVLTF.

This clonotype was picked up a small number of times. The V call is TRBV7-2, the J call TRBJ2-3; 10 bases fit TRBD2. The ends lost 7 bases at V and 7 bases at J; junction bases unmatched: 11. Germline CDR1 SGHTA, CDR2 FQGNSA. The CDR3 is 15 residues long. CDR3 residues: CASNQRGGLINTQYF. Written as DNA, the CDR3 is TGTGCCAGCAACCAGCGGGGGGGCTTAATCAATACGCAGTATTTT.

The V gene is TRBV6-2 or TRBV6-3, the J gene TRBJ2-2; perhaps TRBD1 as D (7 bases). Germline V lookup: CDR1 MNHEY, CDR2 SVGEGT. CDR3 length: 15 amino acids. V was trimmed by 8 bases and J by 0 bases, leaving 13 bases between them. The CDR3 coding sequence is TGTGCCAGCGGGACCAGGGGGGCGAACACCGGGGAGCTGTTTTTT. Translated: CASGTRGANTGELFF.

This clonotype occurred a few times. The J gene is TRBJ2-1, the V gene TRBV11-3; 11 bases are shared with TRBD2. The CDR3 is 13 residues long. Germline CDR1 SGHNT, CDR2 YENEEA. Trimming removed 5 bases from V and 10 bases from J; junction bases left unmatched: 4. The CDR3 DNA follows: TGTGCCAGCAGCCGTACTAGCGGGAGAGAGCAGTTCTTC. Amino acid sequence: CASSRTSGREQFF.

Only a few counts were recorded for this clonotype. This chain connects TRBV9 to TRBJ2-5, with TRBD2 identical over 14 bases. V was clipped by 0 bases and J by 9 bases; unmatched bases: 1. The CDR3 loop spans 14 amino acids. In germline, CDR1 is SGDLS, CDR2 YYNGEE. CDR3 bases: TGTGCCAGCAGCGTAGAGACTAGCGGGGGGGCCCAGTACTTC. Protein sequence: CASSVETSGGAQYF.